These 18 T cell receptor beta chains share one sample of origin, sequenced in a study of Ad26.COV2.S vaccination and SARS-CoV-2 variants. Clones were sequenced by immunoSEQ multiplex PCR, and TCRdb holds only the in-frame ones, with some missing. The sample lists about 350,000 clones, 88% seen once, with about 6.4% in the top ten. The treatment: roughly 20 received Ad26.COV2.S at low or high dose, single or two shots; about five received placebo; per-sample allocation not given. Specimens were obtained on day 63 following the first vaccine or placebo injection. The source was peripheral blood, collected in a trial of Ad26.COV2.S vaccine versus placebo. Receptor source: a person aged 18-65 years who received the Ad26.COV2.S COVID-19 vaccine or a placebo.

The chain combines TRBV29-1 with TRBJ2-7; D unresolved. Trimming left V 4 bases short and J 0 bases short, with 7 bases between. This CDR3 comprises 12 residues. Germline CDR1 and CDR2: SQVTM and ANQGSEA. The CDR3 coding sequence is TGCAGCGTTGGGCTGAGCTCCTACGAGCAGTACTTC. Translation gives CSVGLSSYEQYF.

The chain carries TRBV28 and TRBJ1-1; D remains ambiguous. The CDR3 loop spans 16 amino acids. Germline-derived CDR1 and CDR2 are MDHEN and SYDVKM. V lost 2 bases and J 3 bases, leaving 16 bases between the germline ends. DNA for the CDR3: TGTGCCAGCAGTTTAGGGAAGGGATGGAGGGACACTGAAGCTTTCTTT. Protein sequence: CASSLGKGWRDTEAFF.

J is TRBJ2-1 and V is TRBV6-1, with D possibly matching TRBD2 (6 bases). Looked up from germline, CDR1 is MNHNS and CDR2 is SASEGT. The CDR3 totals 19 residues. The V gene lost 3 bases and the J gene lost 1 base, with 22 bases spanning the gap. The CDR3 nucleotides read TGTGCCAGCAGTGAGTCGACGTTTGGGGCGGGATGGTCCTACAATGAGCAGTTCTTC. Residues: CASSESTFGAGWSYNEQFF.

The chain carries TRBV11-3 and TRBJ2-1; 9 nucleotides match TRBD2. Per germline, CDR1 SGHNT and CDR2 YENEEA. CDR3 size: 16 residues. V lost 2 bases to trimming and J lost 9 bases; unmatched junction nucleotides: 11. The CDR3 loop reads CASSLRAGGPVFEQFF. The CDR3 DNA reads TGTGCCAGCAGCTTAAGGGCGGGAGGGCCAGTTTTTGAGCAGTTCTTC.

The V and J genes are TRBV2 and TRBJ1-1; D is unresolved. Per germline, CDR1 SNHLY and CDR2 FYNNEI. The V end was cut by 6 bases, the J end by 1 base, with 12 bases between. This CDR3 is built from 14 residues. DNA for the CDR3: TGTGCCAGCAGAGACCCGAGGAGGAACACTGAAGCTTTCTTT. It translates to CASRDPRRNTEAFF.

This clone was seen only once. The CDR3 loop is CASSSYLPGQGAIRETQYF. The CDR3 DNA reads TGTGCCAGCAGTTCCTACCTCCCGGGACAGGGGGCTATCAGGGAGACCCAGTACTTC. The genes are TRBV6-2 or TRBV6-3 and TRBJ2-5, with TRBD1 matching 12 bases. CDR1 and CDR2 from the germline V gene are MNHEY and SVGEGT. The CDR3 runs to 19 residues. J gave up 5 bases and V 4 bases, and 17 bases lay outside the gene matches.

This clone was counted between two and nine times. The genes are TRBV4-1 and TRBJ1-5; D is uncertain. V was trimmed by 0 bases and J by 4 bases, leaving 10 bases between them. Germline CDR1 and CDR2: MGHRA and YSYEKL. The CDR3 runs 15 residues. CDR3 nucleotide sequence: TGCGCCAGCAGCCAAGAGAGGGAACTAAATCAGCCCCAGCATTTT. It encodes CASSQERELNQPQHF.

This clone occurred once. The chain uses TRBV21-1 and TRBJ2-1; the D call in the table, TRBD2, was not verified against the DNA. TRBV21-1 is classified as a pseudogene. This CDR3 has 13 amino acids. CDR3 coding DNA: TGTGCCAGCAGCAAGAGAAGTAGCGGAAAGCAGTTCTTC. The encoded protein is CASSKRSSGKQFF.

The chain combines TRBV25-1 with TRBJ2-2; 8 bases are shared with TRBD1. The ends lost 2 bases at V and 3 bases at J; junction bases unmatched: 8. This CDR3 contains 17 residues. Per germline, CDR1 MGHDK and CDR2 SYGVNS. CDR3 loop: CASSEPGTGRDTGELFF. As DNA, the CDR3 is TGTGCCAGCAGTGAACCTGGGACAGGCAGGGACACCGGGGAGCTGTTTTTT.

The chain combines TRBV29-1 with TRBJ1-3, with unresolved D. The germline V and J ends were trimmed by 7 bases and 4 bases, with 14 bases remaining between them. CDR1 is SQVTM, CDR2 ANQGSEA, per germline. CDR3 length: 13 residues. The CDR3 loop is CSAEKGLGNTIYF. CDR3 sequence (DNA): TGCAGCGCAGAGAAGGGTTTGGGAAACACCATATATTTT.

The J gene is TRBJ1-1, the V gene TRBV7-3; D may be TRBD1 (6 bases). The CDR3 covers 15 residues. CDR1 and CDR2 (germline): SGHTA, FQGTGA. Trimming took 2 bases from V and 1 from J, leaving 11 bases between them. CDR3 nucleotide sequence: TGTGCCAGCAGCTTAGGGGGGCAGCGGAACACTGAAGCTTTCTTT. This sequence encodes CASSLGGQRNTEAFF.

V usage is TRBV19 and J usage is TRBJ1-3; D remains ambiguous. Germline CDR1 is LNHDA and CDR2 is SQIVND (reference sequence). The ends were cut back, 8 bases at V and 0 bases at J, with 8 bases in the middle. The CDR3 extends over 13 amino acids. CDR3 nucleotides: TGTGCCAGTTGCGTGCTCTCTGGAAACACCATATATTTT. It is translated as CASCVLSGNTIYF.

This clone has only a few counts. Here the CDR3 DNA reads TGTGCCAGCAGCGTAGAGGCAGGCCTACCCCAGCATTTT. Amino acid sequence: CASSVEAGLPQHF. The chain combines TRBV9 with TRBJ1-5; D remains ambiguous. CDR1 and CDR2 from the germline V gene are SGDLS and YYNGEE. V lost 0 bases and J 10 bases, leaving 11 bases between the germline ends. CDR3 length: 13 amino acids.

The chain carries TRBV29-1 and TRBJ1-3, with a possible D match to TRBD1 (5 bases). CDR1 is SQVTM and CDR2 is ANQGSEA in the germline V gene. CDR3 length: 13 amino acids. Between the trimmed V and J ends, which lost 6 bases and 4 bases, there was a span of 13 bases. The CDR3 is CSVVDGDGNTIYF. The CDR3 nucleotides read TGCAGCGTCGTCGATGGGGACGGAAACACCATATATTTT.

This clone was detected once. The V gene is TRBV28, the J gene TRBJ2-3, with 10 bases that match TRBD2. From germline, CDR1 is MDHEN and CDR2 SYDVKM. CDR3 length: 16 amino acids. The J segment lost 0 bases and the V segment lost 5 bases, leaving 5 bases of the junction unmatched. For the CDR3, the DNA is TGTGCCAGCAGTCCACTAGCGGGAATAAGCACAGATACGCAGTATTTT. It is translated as CASSPLAGISTDTQYF.

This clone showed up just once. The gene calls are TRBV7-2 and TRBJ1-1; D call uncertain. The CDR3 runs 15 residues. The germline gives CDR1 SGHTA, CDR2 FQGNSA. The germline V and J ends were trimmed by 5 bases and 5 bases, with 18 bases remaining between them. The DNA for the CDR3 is TGTGCCAGCAGCCTACTTGGACTGATTCAAACTGAAGCTTTCTTT. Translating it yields CASSLLGLIQTEAFF.

CDR3 nucleotides: TGTGCCAGCAGTGAAGGACGGCCCCAAGCCGGCTACGAGCAGTACTTC. This gives the protein CASSEGRPQAGYEQYF. This sequence joins TRBV6-1 and TRBJ2-7; D gene unclear. The CDR3 runs to 16 residues. The V gene's germline CDR1 is MNHNS and CDR2 SASEGT. The V end lost 1 base, the J end lost 3 bases, and 16 bases lay between the germline ends.

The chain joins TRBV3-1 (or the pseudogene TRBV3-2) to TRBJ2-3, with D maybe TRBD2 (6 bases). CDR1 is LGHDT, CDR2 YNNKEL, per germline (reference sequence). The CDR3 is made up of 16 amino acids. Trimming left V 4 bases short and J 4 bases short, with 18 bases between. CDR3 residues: CASSPTWGERADTQYF. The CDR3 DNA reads TGTGCCAGCAGCCCCACTTGGGGGGAGAGGGCAGATACGCAGTATTTT.